The count of the clone carrying this TCR beta chain is one. Antigen unknown. Here immunoSEQ multiplex PCR was the method, and the copy in TCRdb shows in-frame clones only, minus some. This sample yields roughly 130,000 clones, of which roughly 90% are seen a single time; approximately 1.5% belongs to the top ten. The CDR3 consists of 16 residues. The V gene end was trimmed by 1 base and the J gene end by 2 bases; junction bases not matched to a gene: 7. CDR1 is MGHRA, CDR2 YSYEKL, per germline. This record comes from a study of cytomegalovirus exposure and HLA in healthy donors. The study's findings and limits: Subsequent analysis of the 120 or so validation repertoires found a tendency for first-cohort TCR clusters to co-occur.

The TCR originated in a man aged 25 to 40 in good health and CMV-seronegative. Material: PBMCs. The genes are TRBV4-1 and TRBJ2-7; TRBD1 agrees at 8 bases. The CDR3: CASSQGWTGLAYEQYF. The CDR3 nucleotides are TGCGCCAGCAGCCAAGGGTGGACAGGGCTAGCCTACGAGCAGTACTTC.